The clone carrying this TCR beta chain was seen repeatedly, ten times or more. The antigen is undetermined. These data are taken from a study of T cells after yellow fever vaccination. The V gene end was trimmed by 6 bases and the J gene end by 8 bases; junction bases not matched to a gene: 7. Germline loops: CDR1 SNHLY, CDR2 FYNNEI. This CDR3 spans 15 amino acids. The 5'RACE template-switching step produced TCR cDNA and added a universal primer site and UMIs. TCRdb itself ran the 5' RACE reads through MiXCR, one entry per CDR3 protein. The sample contains about 63,000 distinct CDR3 sequences, roughly 7.3% of which appear only once. The study's findings and limits: Bulk-population clonotypes that are abundant could appear as contaminants in FACS-sorted repertoires. The booster response re-showed most primary clones: 96% CD4, roughly 91% CD8.

This sample comprised CD8+ T cells sorted from PBMCs, obtained 15 days after the yellow fever booster vaccination. The genes are TRBV2 and TRBJ2-1; 13 bases match TRBD2. The receptor comes from a man aged 30-40 years who received the YFV17D yellow fever vaccine. The DNA of the CDR3 is TGTGCCAGCAGGGAACTAGCGGGAGGGTTTTATGAGCAGTTCTTC. Amino acid sequence: CASRELAGGFYEQFF.